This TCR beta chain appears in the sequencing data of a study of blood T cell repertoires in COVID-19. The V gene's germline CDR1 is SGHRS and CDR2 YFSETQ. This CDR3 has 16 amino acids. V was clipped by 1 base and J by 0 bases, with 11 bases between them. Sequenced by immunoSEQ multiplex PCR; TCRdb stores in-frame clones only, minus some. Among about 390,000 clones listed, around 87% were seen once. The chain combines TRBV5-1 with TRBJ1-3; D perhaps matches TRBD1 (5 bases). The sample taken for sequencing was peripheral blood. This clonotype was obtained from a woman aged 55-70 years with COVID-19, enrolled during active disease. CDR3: CASSLTTGPSGNTIYF. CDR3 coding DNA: TGCGCCAGCAGCTTGACTACAGGCCCCTCTGGAAACACCATATATTTT.